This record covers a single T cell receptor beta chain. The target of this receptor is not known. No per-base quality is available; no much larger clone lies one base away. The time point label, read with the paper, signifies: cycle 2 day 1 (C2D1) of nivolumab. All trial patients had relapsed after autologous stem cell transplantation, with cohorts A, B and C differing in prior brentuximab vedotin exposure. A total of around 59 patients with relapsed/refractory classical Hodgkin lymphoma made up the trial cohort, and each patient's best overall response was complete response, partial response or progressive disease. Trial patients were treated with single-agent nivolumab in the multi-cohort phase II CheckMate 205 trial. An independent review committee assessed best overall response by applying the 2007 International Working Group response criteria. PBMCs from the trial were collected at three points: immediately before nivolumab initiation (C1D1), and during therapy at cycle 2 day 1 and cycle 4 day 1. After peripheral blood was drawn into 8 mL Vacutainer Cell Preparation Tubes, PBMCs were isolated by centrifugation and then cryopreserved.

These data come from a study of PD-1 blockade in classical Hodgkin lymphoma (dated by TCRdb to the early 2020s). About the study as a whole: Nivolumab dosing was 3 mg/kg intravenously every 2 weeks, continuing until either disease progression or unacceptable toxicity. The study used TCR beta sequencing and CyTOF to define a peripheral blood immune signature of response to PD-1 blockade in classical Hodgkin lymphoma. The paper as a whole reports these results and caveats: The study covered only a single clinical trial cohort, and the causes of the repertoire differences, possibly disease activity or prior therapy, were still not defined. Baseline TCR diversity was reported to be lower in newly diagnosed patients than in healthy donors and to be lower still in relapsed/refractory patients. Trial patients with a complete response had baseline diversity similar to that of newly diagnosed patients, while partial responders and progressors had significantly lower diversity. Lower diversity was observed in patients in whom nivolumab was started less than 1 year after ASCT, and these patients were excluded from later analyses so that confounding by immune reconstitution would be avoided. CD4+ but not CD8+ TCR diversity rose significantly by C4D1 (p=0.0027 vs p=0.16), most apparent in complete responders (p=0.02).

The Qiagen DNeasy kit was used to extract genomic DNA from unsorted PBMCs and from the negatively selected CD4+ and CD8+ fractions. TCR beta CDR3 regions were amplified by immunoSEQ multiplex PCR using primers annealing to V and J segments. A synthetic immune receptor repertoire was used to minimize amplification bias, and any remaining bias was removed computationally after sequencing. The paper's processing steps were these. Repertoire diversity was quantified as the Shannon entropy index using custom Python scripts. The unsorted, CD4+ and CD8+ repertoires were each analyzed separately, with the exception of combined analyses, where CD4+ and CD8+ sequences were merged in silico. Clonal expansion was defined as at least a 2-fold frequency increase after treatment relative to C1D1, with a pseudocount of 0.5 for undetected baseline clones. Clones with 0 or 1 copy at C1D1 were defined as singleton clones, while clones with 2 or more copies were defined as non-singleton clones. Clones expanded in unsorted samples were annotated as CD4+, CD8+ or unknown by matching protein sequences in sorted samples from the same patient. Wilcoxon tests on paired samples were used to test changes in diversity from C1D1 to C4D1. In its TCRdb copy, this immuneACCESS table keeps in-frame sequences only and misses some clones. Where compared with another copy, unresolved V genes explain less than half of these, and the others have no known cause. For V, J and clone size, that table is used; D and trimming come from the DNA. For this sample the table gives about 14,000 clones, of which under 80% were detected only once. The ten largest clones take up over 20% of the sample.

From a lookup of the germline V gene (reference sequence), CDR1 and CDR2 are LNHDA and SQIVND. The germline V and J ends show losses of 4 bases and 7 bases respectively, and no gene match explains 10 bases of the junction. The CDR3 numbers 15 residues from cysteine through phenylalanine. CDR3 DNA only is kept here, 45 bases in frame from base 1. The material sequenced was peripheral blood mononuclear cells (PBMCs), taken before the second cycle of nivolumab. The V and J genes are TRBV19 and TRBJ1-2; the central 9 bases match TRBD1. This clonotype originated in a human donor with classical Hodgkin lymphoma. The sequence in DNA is TGTGCCAGTAGTACTCGCACCGGGACAGGGATTGGCTACACCTTC. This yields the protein CASSTRTGTGIGYTF. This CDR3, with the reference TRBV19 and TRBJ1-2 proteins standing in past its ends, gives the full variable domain DGGITQSPKYLFRKEGQNVTLSCEQNLNHDAMYWYRQDPGQGLRLIYYSQIVNDFQKGDIAEGYSVSREKKESFPLTVTSAQKNPTAFYLCASSTRTGTGIGYTFGSGTRLTVV.